This T cell receptor beta chain is drawn from a study of radiotherapy plus CTLA-4 blockade in lung cancer. Study-wide context: Objective response rate was around 19%; disease control rate, approximately 28%.

General observations from the study: Peripheral blood showed expansion of tumor-derived TCR clones after radiotherapy and ipilimumab. Among reported predictors of response, early blood T cell clone dynamics with interferon-beta performed best.

Treatment of patients with chemo-refractory metastatic non-small-cell lung cancer consisted of focal radiation plus CTLA-4 blockade with ipilimumab. Measured with immunoSEQ multiplex PCR; TCRdb has only the in-frame clones, and not every one. This table holds more than 60,000 clones, roughly three quarters found once. Germline V lookup: CDR1 KGHSH, CDR2 LQKENI. This CDR3 contains 15 residues. Points on this clone: Its antigen is currently unknown. Compared with germline, one end of the junction differs, possibly owing to a read error. The same CDR3 also results from other DNA sequences found in this sample.

The source was peripheral blood, collected from a patient treated with radiotherapy plus ipilimumab. The clonotype originates from a human donor with non-small cell lung cancer who had a complete response to radiotherapy plus ipilimumab. This chain links TRBV18 with TRBJ1-5; 8 nucleotides agree with TRBD1. CDR3 nucleotides: TGCGCCAGCTCACCCGGACAGGGAGGAGGTCAGCCCCAGCATTTT. This encodes CASSPGQGGGQPQHF.